Listed below are T cell receptor beta chains from one sample, sequenced in a study of CD8 T cells in Susac syndrome. TCRdb reprocessed the immunoSEQ multiplex PCR reads via MiXCR and lists one record per CDR3 protein. The repertoire holds under 200,000 distinct CDR3 sequences, 90% to 95% seen once, with about 0.095% in the top ten. The sample comprised CD4+ T cells from PBMCs. The receptors here all came from a human donor in good health. The conserved cysteine and the conserved F or W are not part of the CDR3 here. Each record gives: V gene, J gene, CDR3 protein.

v_gene: TRBV20-1
j_gene: TRBJ1-5
CDR3aa: SAPSRAHSNQPQH

v_gene: TRBV25-1
j_gene: TRBJ1-2
CDR3aa: ASRGIVEGYT

v_gene: TRBV3-1
j_gene: TRBJ2-1
CDR3aa: ASSQGTNSYNEQF

v_gene: TRBV7-2
j_gene: TRBJ2-7
CDR3aa: ASSEGTGPYEQY

v_gene: TRBV3-1
j_gene: TRBJ1-2
CDR3aa: ASSQVSGSYGYT

v_gene: TRBV20-1
j_gene: TRBJ2-3
CDR3aa: SASGTDTQY

v_gene: TRBV29-1
j_gene: TRBJ2-3
CDR3aa: SSRRTDTQY

v_gene: TRBV24-1
j_gene: TRBJ2-5
CDR3aa: ATSDSRTGVETQY

v_gene: TRBV7-2
j_gene: TRBJ2-5
CDR3aa: ASSPIWGSLQETQY

v_gene: TRBV3-1
j_gene: TRBJ2-5
CDR3aa: ASSQPGRETQY

v_gene: TRBV7-2
j_gene: TRBJ2-1
CDR3aa: ASSRGRGSYNEQF

v_gene: TRBV9
j_gene: TRBJ2-5
CDR3aa: ASSVDRGSHQETQY

v_gene: TRBV5-1
j_gene: TRBJ2-6
CDR3aa: ASSLGGAGANVLT

v_gene: TRBV7-2
j_gene: TRBJ2-1
CDR3aa: ASSSTGTTYNEQF

v_gene: TRBV11-3
j_gene: TRBJ2-2
CDR3aa: ASSFQGKTGELF

v_gene: TRBV5-6
j_gene: TRBJ2-3
CDR3aa: ASRRTGHTDTQY

v_gene: TRBV7-2
j_gene: TRBJ1-6
CDR3aa: ASSSQTGLNSPLH

v_gene: TRBV15
j_gene: TRBJ1-1
CDR3aa: ATSRDRYRVATEAF

v_gene: TRBV3-1
j_gene: TRBJ2-1
CDR3aa: ASSQRALNNEQF

v_gene: TRBV12-3/TRBV12-4
j_gene: TRBJ1-5
CDR3aa: ASSFETYNQPQH

v_gene: TRBV29-1
j_gene: TRBJ1-1
CDR3aa: SAGTVMNTEAF

v_gene: TRBV7-2
j_gene: TRBJ2-5
CDR3aa: ASSRTGQQETQY

v_gene: TRBV13
j_gene: TRBJ1-2
CDR3aa: ASSLGFGYT

v_gene: TRBV7-9
j_gene: TRBJ2-5
CDR3aa: ASSFTPRLVQETQY

v_gene: TRBV9
j_gene: TRBJ1-1
CDR3aa: ASSVVGGRGTEAF

v_gene: TRBV6-1
j_gene: TRBJ2-5
CDR3aa: ASSEMAGKQETQY

v_gene: TRBV29-1
j_gene: TRBJ2-2
CDR3aa: SVADAGTGELF

v_gene: TRBV20-1
j_gene: TRBJ2-7
CDR3aa: SARTGGASYEQY

v_gene: TRBV10-3
j_gene: TRBJ2-1
CDR3aa: AISRPETEGEQF

v_gene: TRBV12-5
j_gene: TRBJ2-5
CDR3aa: ASGLVRPSGWGYRETQY

v_gene: TRBV7-3
j_gene: TRBJ2-5
CDR3aa: ASSPGLEWGETQY

v_gene: TRBV30
j_gene: TRBJ2-1
CDR3aa: AWDRTSGNEQF

v_gene: TRBV10-3
j_gene: TRBJ1-5
CDR3aa: AISGGGYNQPQH

v_gene: TRBV15
j_gene: TRBJ2-7
CDR3aa: ATSRDRGFYEQY

v_gene: TRBV20-1
j_gene: TRBJ1-2
CDR3aa: SARAYGEDGYT

v_gene: TRBV27
j_gene: TRBJ2-5
CDR3aa: AIGGLAGGLETQY

v_gene: TRBV6-6
j_gene: TRBJ2-3
CDR3aa: ASMEPTADTQY

v_gene: TRBV10-3
j_gene: TRBJ2-5
CDR3aa: AISESFRGQGETQY

v_gene: TRBV2
j_gene: TRBJ2-7
CDR3aa: ASSAWPGHEQY

v_gene: TRBV2
j_gene: TRBJ2-5
CDR3aa: ASSVGRGEETQY

v_gene: TRBV9
j_gene: TRBJ2-2
CDR3aa: ASSARTGALTGELF

v_gene: TRBV12-3/TRBV12-4
j_gene: TRBJ2-1
CDR3aa: ASRGLAGIYNEQF

v_gene: TRBV23-1
j_gene: TRBJ2-7
CDR3aa: ASSPGPPFTYEQY

v_gene: TRBV7-2
j_gene: TRBJ2-4
CDR3aa: ASSIDRNIQY